This T cell receptor beta chain was recorded in a study of regulatory T cells in long-lasting Graves disease. Study-level points and caveats: The work looked only at peripheral blood and did not look at thyroid tissue. Persistent Graves' patients showed less TCR diversity than newly diagnosed patients showed. Persistent patients had a count of shared public clonotypes (about 2,700) that exceeded that of new patients (around 970).

Building of the TCR beta libraries involved iRepertoire HTBI primers and Arm-PCR of CDR3 regions. TCRdb reprocessed the multiplex PCR reads with MiXCR, giving one entry per CDR3 protein. The sample shows approximately 460,000 distinct CDR3 sequences, approximately 16% of them seen only once. Germline V gene data show CDR1 as KGHDR and CDR2 as SFDVKD. This CDR3 has 14 amino acids. V lost 7 bases to trimming and J lost 2 bases, with 12 bases between them. Described time point: newly diagnosed GD, antithyroid drugs for less than 3 months. PBMC-extracted RNA yielded the TCR library. This clonotype was seen at least ten times. Its antigen is unknown. The same specimen was also included in a second study, on T cells in Graves' hyperthyroidism and ophthalmopathy. In that study: Stable disease denoted Graves' hyperthyroidism without ophthalmopathy progression within 18 months.

This receptor was obtained from a woman in her 30s with Graves disease. This specimen consisted of peripheral blood mononuclear cells (PBMCs), obtained at new diagnosis, from a patient treated with antithyroid drugs. The V gene is TRBV24-1, the J gene TRBJ2-3; D may be TRBD1 or TRBD2 (5 bases each). The CDR3 reads CATSGDGHTDTQYF. The DNA of the CDR3 is TGTGCCACCAGCGGGGACGGCCACACAGATACGCAGTATTTT.